The 17 T cell receptor beta chains below were found in one sample sequenced in a study of T cell responses to AZD1222 COVID-19 vaccine. This table comes from immunoSEQ multiplex PCR, and its TCRdb copy is limited to in-frame clones, with some not included. This sample has about 150,000 clones, with more than 75% found just once. Sequenced here: peripheral blood, sampled on day 0 of AZD1222 vaccination. The receptors stem from an adult in good health.

This rearrangement joins TRBV20-1 to TRBJ1-1, with TRBD1 matching 7 bases. This CDR3 has 10 amino acids. Germline CDR1 and CDR2: DFQATT and SNEGSKA (reference sequence). With V trimmed by 6 bases and J by 13 bases, 8 bases remained unmatched. CDR3 bases: TGCAGTGCATGGGGGACAGAGGGTTTCTTT. Amino acid sequence: CSAWGTEGFF.

This clone was observed once. The chain employs TRBV6-5 and TRBJ1-5; 7 bases align to TRBD1. The V and J ends lost 6 bases and 5 bases, in that order; junction bases with no gene match: 7. The CDR3 covers 14 residues. Per germline, CDR1 MNHEY and CDR2 SVGAGI. CDR3 DNA sequence: TGTGCCAGCAGACAGGGGTCCCTGGATCAGCCCCAGCATTTT. Protein sequence: CASRQGSLDQPQHF.

The chain employs TRBV6-5 and TRBJ2-2, with D possibly TRBD1 on 6 matching bases. The CDR3 sequence is 15 residues long. Germline lookup yields CDR1 MNHEY and CDR2 SVGAGI. Trimming took off 6 bases at V and 3 bases at J, with 14 bases between the two ends. The CDR3 spells CASSSRGLDTGELFF. In DNA form, the CDR3 reads TGTGCCAGCAGCTCCAGGGGTTTGGACACCGGGGAGCTGTTTTTT.

J is TRBJ2-5 and V is TRBV10-2, with TRBD2 identical over 12 bases. The V gene end was trimmed by 6 bases and the J gene end by 3 bases; junction bases not matched to a gene: 11. Germline assignment: CDR1 WSHSY and CDR2 SAAADI. The CDR3 runs 17 residues. The CDR3: CASRNSTSGRTKETQYF. CDR3 coding DNA: TGCGCCAGCAGAAATTCTACTAGCGGGAGGACCAAAGAGACCCAGTACTTC.

The chain joins TRBV6-2 or TRBV6-3 to TRBJ2-3; 9 bases align to TRBD2. The CDR3 consists of 17 residues. CDR1 and CDR2 from the germline V gene are MNHEY and SVGEGT. The ends lost 2 bases at V and 8 bases at J; junction bases unmatched: 14. The CDR3 nucleotides read TGTGCCAGCAGTTACCCCCCGGAGGGGGCGGGAGGGCTTACGCAGTATTTT. Protein product: CASSYPPEGAGGLTQYF.

J is TRBJ2-1 and V is TRBV7-8; no clear D. The CDR3 contains 11 residues. V dropped 1 base and J dropped 7 bases, with 2 bases sitting between them. Per the germline V gene, CDR1 is SGHVS and CDR2 is FQNEAQ. The CDR3, as DNA: TGTGCCAGCAGCTTAGTGAATGAGCAGTTCTTC. As protein: CASSLVNEQFF.

The chain links TRBV7-9 to TRBJ2-7, with 8 bases lining up with TRBD1. Per the germline V gene, CDR1 is SEHNR and CDR2 is FQNEAQ (reference sequence). V lost 3 bases and J lost 3; bases outside the gene matches: 1. The CDR3 runs to 13 residues. DNA for the CDR3: TGTGCCAGCAGCTTGACAGGGGTCTACGAGCAGTACTTC. As protein: CASSLTGVYEQYF. Full variable domain (rest looked up from reference TRBV7-9 and TRBJ2-7): DTGVSQNPRHKITKRGQNVTFRCDPISEHNRLYWYRQTLGQGPEFLTYFQNEAQLEKSRLLSDRFSAERPKGSFSTLEIQRTEQGDSAMYLCASSLTGVYEQYFGPGTRLTVT.

V gene TRBV2 combines with J gene TRBJ1-6; no firm D call. Germline V gene lookup returns CDR1 SNHLY and CDR2 FYNNEI. The CDR3 runs to 14 residues. Trimming cost V 4 bases and J 9 bases, with 13 bases left between them. CDR3 nucleotides: TGTGCCAGCAGTGGCCAAGCCTTGGGTTCACCCCTCCACTTT. As protein: CASSGQALGSPLHF.

V is TRBV11-2 and J is TRBJ2-7; 16 bases match TRBD2. CDR3 length equals 16 residues. The junction had 7 bases not matched to a gene; V was cut back by 4 bases and J by 7 bases. From germline, CDR1 is SGHAT and CDR2 FQNNGV. The chain's CDR3 is CASSSGLAGGGGEQYF. In DNA, the CDR3 is TGTGCCAGCAGCTCGGGACTAGCGGGAGGGGGAGGTGAGCAGTACTTC.

CDR3: CASSRGGGPQHF. CDR3 DNA sequence: TGTGCCAGCAGCCGAGGAGGGGGGCCCCAGCATTTT. The V gene is TRBV3-1 (or the pseudogene TRBV3-2), the J gene TRBJ1-5, with D tentatively TRBD1 (6 bases). Trimming shortened V by 4 bases and J by 9 bases, and 10 bases separated the two germline ends. CDR1 LGHDT and CDR2 YNNKEL come from the germline V gene (reference sequence). The CDR3 contains 12 residues.

CDR3 region: CASTKSSGQFHRGNGYTF. DNA for the CDR3: TGTGCCAGTACCAAAAGCAGCGGACAGTTCCATCGAGGCAATGGCTACACCTTC. This chain links TRBV19 with TRBJ1-2; weak D call: TRBD1 (6 bases). Trimming left V 7 bases short and J 6 bases short, with 30 bases between. The CDR3 is 18 amino acids. The germline gives CDR1 LNHDA, CDR2 SQIVND (reference sequence).

The rearrangement links TRBV7-2 to TRBJ1-1, with D possibly matching TRBD1 (5 bases). Germline V gene sequence: CDR1 SGHTA, CDR2 FQGNSA. The CDR3 consists of 14 residues. Trimming took 2 bases from V and 6 from J, leaving 13 bases between them. As DNA, the CDR3 is TGTGCCAGCAGCTTAAACCCAGGGCGGTCTGAAGCTTTCTTT. This encodes CASSLNPGRSEAFF.

The chain joins TRBV3-1 (or the pseudogene TRBV3-2) to TRBJ1-6; D is unclear. The CDR3 extends over 12 amino acids. The germline V gene encodes CDR1 LGHDT and CDR2 YNNKEL (reference sequence). V gave up 5 bases and J gave up 5 bases, with 4 bases separating them. The CDR3 DNA reads TGTGCCAGCAGCTTGGATAATTCACCCCTCCACTTT. It is translated as CASSLDNSPLHF.

This chain uses TRBV28 with TRBJ2-1; 7 bases match TRBD2. After removal of 4 bases from V and 3 bases from J, the junction contained 6 bases not matched to a gene. CDR1 and CDR2 (germline): MDHEN, SYDVKM. This CDR3 region has 15 residues. The CDR3: CASSSPWGGYNEQFF. In nucleotides, the CDR3 is TGTGCCAGCAGTTCTCCGTGGGGGGGCTACAATGAGCAGTTCTTC.

This chain connects TRBV6-2 or TRBV6-3 to TRBJ2-2; D not resolved. Trimming took off 0 bases at V and 5 bases at J, with 13 bases between the two ends. CDR1 and CDR2 from the germline V gene are MNHEY and SVGEGT. CDR3 length equals 16 residues. The CDR3 DNA reads TGTGCCAGCAGTTACTCGAGACTCCCAGAAACCGGGGAGCTGTTTTTT. Translation gives CASSYSRLPETGELFF.

The chain is built from TRBV4-1 and TRBJ1-2; TRBD1 is a possible D gene (6 bases). Germline loops: CDR1 MGHRA, CDR2 YSYEKL. Trimming pared 4 bases from V and 5 bases from J, leaving 17 bases between. CDR3 length: 15 amino acids. The CDR3 DNA reads as TGCGCCAGCAGCCCCCCCGAACAGGGAACATATGGCTACACCTTC. Amino acid sequence: CASSPPEQGTYGYTF.

The V gene is TRBV11-2, the J gene TRBJ2-5, with TRBD1 matching over 7 bases. The V gene's germline CDR1 is SGHAT and CDR2 FQNNGV. The CDR3 totals 16 residues. Trimming cost V 3 bases and J 1 base; bases outside gene matches: 8. The CDR3 bases are TGTGCCAGCAGCTTGACAACCGGGACAGTCCAAGAGACCCAGTACTTC. This codes for CASSLTTGTVQETQYF.